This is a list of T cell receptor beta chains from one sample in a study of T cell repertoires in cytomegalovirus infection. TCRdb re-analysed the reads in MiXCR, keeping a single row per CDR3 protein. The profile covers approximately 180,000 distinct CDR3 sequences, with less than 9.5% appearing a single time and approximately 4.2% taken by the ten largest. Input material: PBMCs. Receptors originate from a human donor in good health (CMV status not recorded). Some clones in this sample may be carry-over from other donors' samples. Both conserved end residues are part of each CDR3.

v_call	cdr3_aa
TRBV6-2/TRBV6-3	CASSYNVETQYF
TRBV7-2	CASSYKGGGETQYF
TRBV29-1	CSVDSQETQYF
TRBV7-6	CASSSPLWGSTNEKLFF
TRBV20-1	CSVFPRTGVNTEAFF
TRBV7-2	CASSSRTGGHGYTF
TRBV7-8	CASSSGQRPRPQHF
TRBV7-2	CASSWRGQGNEQFF
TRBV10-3	CAIAPDSNQPQHF
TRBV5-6	CASSSWTSQETQYF
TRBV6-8	CASSYNAPKCTF
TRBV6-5	CASSKGQGKTEAFF
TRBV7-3	CASSLGPQGEQFF
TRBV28	CASSSGQRGRPDTQYF
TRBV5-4	CASSLESDTGELFF
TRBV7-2	CASSPGTLNTEAFF
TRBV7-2	CASSQRTSGENIQYF
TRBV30	CAWSVLAANEQFF
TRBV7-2	CASSLEGASTDTQYF
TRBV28	CASSLSGASSGNTIYF
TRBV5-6	CASSLVIGENTEAFF
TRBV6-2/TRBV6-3	CASSYGTASTDTQYF
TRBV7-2	CASSRTSGGGADTQYF
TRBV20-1	CSARDRGRRYGYTF
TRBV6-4	CAGQRETQYF
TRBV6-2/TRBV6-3	CASSDPNEKLFF
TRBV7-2	CASSYVAGAEAFF
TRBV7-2	CASSLGLAGSQETQYF
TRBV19	CASTLGRHPSHEQYF
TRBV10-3	CAISDSRYEQYF
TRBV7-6	CASSSGGIGGSYEQYF
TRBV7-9	CASSPPAVEETQYF
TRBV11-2	CASSLKAQGIYTF
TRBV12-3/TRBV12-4	CASSPGEQGAVTEAFF
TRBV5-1	CASSLDNARDRNYEQYF
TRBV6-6	CASSAQTGSGTQYF
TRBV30	CAWSVQGDTIYF
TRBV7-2	CASSSDRGLGEAFF
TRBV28	CATARDRVSQPQHF
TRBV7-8	CASRLGTSSYEQYF
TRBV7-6	CASSKDRAGANVLTF
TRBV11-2	CASRPGWLGDNEQFF
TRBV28	CASSFPRKREEPLNTDTQYF
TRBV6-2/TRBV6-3	CASTHLGTVVYEQYF
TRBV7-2	CASSLTSGGTGELFF
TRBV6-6	CASSYYGLAGGETQYF
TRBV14	CASSQDLGTGETQYF
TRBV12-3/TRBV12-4	CASSFRSLASGRFLSSYNEQFF
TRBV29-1	CSVETDAYEQYF
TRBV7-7	CASSRASGRTGELFF
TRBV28	CASSLFTDTQYF
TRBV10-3	CATTSAGANVLTF
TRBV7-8	CASRNSGSTNEKLFF
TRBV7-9	CASSSTDYGYTF
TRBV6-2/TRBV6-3	CASSSLGSSPLHF
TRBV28	CASSLWQGRDYGYTF